This T cell receptor beta chain was sequenced during a study of blood T cell repertoires in COVID-19. Turning to the study itself: T cells, B-cell-depleted T cells, or PBMCs supplied cDNA or gDNA.

The repertoire was sequenced with immunoSEQ multiplex PCR; TCRdb's copy has only in-frame clones and lacks some. The sample lists about 140,000 clones, roughly four fifths occurring once. Germline CDR1 and CDR2: MNHEY and SMNVEV (reference sequence). Trimming at V came to 2 bases and at J to 8 bases, leaving 11 bases not matched to a gene. This CDR3 has 17 residues. The source of this sequence is a woman of 80 years or more with active or convalescent COVID-19. The J gene is TRBJ2-1, the V gene TRBV27; 11 bases fit TRBD2. The specimen sequenced was peripheral blood. In DNA form, the CDR3 reads TGTGCCAGCAGTTTAGAGGCTAGCGGGGGGCCCTGGGATGAGCAGTTCTTC. Protein: CASSLEASGGPWDEQFF.